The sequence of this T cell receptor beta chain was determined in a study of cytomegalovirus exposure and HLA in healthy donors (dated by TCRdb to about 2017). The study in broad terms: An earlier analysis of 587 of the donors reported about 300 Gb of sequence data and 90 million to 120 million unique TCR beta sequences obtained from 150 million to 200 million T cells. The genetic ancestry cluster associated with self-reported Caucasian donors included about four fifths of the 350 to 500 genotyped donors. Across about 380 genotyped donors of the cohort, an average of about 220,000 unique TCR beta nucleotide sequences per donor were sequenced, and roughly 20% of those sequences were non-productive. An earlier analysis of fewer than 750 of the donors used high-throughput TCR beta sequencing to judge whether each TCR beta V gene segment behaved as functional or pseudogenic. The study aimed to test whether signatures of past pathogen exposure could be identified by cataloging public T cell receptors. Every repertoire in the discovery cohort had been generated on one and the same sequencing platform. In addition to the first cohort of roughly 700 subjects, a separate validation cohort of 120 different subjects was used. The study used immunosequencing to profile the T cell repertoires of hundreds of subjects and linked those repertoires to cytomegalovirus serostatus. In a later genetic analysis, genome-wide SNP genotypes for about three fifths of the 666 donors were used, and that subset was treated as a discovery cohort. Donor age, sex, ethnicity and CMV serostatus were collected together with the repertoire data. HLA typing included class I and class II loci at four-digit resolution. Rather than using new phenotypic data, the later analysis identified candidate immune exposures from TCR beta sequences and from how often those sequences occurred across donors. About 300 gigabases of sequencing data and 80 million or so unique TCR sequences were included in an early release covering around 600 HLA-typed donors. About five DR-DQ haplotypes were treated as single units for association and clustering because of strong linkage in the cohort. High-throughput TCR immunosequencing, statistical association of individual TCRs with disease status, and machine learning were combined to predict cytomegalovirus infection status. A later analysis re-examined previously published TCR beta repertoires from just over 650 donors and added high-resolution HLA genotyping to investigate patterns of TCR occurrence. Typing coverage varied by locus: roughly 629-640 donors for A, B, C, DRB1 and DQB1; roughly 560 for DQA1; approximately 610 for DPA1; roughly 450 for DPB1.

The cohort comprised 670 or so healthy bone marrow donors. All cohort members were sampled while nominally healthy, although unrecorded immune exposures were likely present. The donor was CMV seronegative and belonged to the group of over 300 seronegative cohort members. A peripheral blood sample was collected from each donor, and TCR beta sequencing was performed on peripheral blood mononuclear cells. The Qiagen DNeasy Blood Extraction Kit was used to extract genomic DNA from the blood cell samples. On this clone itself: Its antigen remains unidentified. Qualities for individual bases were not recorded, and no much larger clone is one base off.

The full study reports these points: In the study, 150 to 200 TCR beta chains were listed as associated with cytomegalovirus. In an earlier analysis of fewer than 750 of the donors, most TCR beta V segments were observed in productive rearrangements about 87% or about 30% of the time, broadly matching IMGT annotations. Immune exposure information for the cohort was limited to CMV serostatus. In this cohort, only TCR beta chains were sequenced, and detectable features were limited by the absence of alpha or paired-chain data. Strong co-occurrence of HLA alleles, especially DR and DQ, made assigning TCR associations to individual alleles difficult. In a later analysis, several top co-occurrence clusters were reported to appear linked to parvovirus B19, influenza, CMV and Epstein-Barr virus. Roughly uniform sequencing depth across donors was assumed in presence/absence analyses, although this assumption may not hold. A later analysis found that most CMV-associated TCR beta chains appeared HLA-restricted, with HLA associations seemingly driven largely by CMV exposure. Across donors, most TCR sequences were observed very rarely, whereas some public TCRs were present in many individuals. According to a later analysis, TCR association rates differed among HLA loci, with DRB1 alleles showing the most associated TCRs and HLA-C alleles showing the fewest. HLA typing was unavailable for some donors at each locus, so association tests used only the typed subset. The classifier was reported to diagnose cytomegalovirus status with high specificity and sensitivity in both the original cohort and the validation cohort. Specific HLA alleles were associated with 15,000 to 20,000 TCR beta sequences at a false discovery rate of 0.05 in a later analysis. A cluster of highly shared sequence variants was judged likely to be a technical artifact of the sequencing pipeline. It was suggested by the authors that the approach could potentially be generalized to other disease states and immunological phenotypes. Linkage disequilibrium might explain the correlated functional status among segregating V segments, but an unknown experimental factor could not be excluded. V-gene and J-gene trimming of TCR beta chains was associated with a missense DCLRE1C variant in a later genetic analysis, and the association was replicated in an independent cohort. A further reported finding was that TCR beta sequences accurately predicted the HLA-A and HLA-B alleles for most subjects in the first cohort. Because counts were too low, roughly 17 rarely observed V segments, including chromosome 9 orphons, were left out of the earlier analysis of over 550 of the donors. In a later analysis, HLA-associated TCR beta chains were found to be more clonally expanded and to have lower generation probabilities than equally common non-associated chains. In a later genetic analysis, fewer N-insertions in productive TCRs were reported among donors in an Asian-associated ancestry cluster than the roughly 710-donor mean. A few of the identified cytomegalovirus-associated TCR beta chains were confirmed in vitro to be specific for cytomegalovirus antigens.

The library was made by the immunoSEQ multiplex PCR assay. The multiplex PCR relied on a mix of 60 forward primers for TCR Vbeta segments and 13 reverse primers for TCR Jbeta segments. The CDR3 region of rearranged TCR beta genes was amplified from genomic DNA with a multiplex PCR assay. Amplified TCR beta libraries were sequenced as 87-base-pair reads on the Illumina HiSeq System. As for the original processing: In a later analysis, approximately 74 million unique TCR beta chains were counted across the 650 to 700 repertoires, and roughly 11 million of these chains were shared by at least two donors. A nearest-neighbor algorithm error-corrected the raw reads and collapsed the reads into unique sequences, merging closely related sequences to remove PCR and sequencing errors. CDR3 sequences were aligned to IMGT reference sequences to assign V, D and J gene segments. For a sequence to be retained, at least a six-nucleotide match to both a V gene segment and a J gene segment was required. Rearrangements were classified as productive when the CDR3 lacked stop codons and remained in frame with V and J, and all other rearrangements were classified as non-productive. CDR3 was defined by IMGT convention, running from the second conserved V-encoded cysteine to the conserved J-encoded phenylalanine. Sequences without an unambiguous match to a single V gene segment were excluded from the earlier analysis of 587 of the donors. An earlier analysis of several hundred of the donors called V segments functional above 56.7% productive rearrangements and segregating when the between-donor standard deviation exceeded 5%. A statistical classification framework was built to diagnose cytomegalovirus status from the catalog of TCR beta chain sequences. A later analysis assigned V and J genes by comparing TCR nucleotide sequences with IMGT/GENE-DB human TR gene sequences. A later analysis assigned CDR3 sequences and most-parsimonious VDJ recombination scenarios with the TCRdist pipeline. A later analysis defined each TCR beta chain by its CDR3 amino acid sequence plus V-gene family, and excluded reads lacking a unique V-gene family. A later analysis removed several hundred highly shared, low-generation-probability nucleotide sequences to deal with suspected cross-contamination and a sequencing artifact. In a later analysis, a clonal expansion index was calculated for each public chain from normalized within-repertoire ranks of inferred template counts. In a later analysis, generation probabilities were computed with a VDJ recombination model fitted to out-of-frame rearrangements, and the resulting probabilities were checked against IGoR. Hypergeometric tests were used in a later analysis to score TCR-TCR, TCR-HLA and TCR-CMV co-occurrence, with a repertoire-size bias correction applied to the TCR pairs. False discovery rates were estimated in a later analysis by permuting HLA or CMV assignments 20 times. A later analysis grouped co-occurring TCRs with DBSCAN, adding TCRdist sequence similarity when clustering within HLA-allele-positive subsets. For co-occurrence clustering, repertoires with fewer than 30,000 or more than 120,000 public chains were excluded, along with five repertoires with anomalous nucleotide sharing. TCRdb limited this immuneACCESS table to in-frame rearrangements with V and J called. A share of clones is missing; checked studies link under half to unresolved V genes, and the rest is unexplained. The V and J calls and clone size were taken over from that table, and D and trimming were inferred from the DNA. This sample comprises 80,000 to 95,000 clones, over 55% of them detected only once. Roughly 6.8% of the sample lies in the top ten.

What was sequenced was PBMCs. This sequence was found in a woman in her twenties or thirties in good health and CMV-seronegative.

The CDR3 corresponds to CASSAGTSGQETQYF. Read as DNA, the sequence is TGCGCCAGCAGTGCCGGGACTAGCGGACAAGAGACCCAGTACTTC. The chain is encoded by TRBV10-1 joined to TRBJ2-5; 11 bases in the junction line up with TRBD2. Trimming removed 4 bases from V and 2 bases from J; the gene matches leave 3 bases unexplained. Including the terminal cysteine and phenylalanine, the CDR3 comprises 15 residues. Only the CDR3 DNA is retained, 45 bases long and in frame from the first base. CDR1 WNHNN and CDR2 SYGVQD are derived from the germline V gene (reference sequence).